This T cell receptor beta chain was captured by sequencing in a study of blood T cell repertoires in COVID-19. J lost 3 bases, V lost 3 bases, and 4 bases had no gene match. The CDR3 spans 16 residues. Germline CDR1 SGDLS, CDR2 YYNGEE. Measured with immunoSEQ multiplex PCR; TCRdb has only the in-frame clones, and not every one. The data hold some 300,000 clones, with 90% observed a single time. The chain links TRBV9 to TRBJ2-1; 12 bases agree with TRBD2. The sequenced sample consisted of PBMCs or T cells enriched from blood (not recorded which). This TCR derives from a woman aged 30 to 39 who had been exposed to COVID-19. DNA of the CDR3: TGTGCCAGCAGCGCGCAACTAGCGGGGGGCTACAATGAGCAGTTCTTC. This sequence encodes CASSAQLAGGYNEQFF.